This T cell receptor (beta chain) was observed in a study of blood T cells in healthy people across ages. Study-wide background: For every two T cells, template switching captured about one barcoded beta molecule. The study's findings and limits: Compared with aged donors, long-lived donors showed fewer expanded clones, suggesting selection. When one million T cells were used, diversity estimates were thought to be underestimates.

This clonotype came up a few times. Its antigen is still unknown. A J-beta primer mix and a sample-barcoded 5' primer were used in a second PCR of about 6 to 12 cycles. Tags on each cDNA molecule came from a template-switch adaptor with 12 random nucleotides. TCRdb used MiXCR to reprocess the 5' RACE reads, holding one entry per CDR3 protein. Among roughly 500,000 distinct CDR3 sequences, 25% to 30% were seen once, and the ten largest hold approximately 18%. Germline-derived CDR1 and CDR2 are MNHNS and SASEGT. V lost 6 bases and J 0 bases, leaving 11 bases between the germline ends. The CDR3 covers 14 residues.

The J gene is TRBJ1-1, the V gene TRBV6-1, with D tentatively TRBD1 (5 bases). The receptor was isolated from a woman in her 70s in good health. Sequences were obtained from blood. CDR3 coding DNA: TGTGCCAGCAGCCAAAAGGGACTGAACACTGAAGCTTTCTTT. Encoded protein: CASSQKGLNTEAFF.